What follows are 23 T cell receptor beta chains derived from one specimen sequenced in a study of T cells after yellow fever vaccination. TCRdb itself ran the 5' RACE reads through MiXCR, one entry per CDR3 protein. This table has about 350,000 distinct CDR3 sequences, about 9.9% appearing once. The specimen comprised PBMCs, sampled on the day of the first yellow fever vaccination. These receptors were obtained from a man between 18 and 29 years old who received the YFV17D yellow fever vaccine.

The table lists this clonotype with a few counts. The chain carries TRBV19 and TRBJ1-2; perhaps TRBD1 as D (5 bases). Germline V gene data show CDR1 as LNHDA and CDR2 as SQIVND (reference sequence). The germline V and J ends were trimmed by 7 bases and 3 bases, with 12 bases remaining between them. This CDR3 spans 13 amino acids. The CDR3 loop reads CASIRGSDYGYTF. The CDR3 DNA sequence: TGTGCCAGTATACGGGGCTCTGACTATGGCTACACCTTC.

This rearrangement joins TRBV4-1 to TRBJ1-2; no clear D gene. V dropped 1 base and J dropped 4 bases, with 10 bases sitting between them. The CDR3 has 14 residues. Germline values: CDR1 MGHRA, CDR2 YSYEKL. CDR3 amino acids: CASSQGITIYGYTF. CDR3 coding DNA: TGCGCCAGCAGCCAAGGAATAACCATCTATGGCTACACCTTC.

The chain employs TRBV10-3 and TRBJ2-3; D call uncertain. The CDR3 contains 12 residues. Between the trimmed V and J ends, which lost 4 bases and 11 bases, there was a span of 13 bases. The germline V gene encodes CDR1 ENHRY and CDR2 SYGVKD. The CDR3 is CAISAVTPRQYF. CDR3 DNA: TGTGCCATCAGTGCAGTGACTCCTAGGCAGTATTTT.

CDR3: CSAKMVTDTQYF. The CDR3 DNA sequence: TGCAGTGCTAAAATGGTCACAGATACGCAGTATTTT. This chain connects TRBV20-1 to TRBJ2-3, with D unresolved. This CDR3 comprises 12 residues. The V gene's germline CDR1 is DFQATT and CDR2 SNEGSKA (reference sequence). The V end was cut by 4 bases, the J end by 2 bases, with 7 bases between.

This clonotype was recorded a few times. The CDR3 nucleotides read TGTGCCAGCAGACCGAGGGGGACAGCCTACGAGCAGTACTTC. It codes for CASRPRGTAYEQYF. V and J are TRBV7-2 and TRBJ2-7, with 7 bases aligning to TRBD1. V was pared by 6 bases and J by 2 bases, with 7 bases of the junction left unmatched. The CDR3 is 14 amino acids. The V gene's germline CDR1 is SGHTA and CDR2 FQGNSA.

In its sample, this clonotype was seen a few times. The chain has TRBV20-1 and TRBJ1-1; the match to TRBD1 covers 9 bases. This CDR3 spans 14 amino acids. J was trimmed by 1 base and V by 3 bases; bases with no gene match: 3. Germline V CDR1 and CDR2: DFQATT, SNEGSKA (reference sequence). CDR3 protein: CSARKTGGNTEAFF. In DNA, the CDR3 is TGCAGTGCTAGGAAGACAGGGGGGAACACTGAAGCTTTCTTT.

The chain joins TRBV19 to TRBJ1-3, with 8 bases aligning to TRBD1. CDR1 is LNHDA, CDR2 SQIVND, per germline (reference sequence). This CDR3 has 14 amino acids. V was pared by 5 bases and J by 2 bases, with 2 bases of the junction left unmatched. The CDR3 DNA sequence: TGTGCCAGTAGTTGGGGACAGGCTGGAAACACCATATATTTT. Translated, it gives CASSWGQAGNTIYF.

This clonotype was detected ten times or more. Sequence at one end of the junction differs from germline and may be a read error. This chain uses TRBV9 with TRBJ2-2; possibly TRBD2 for D (5 bases). The CDR3 length is 13 residues. From germline, CDR1 is SGDLS and CDR2 YYNGEE. The CDR3 is CASSEGPTGELFF. CDR3 DNA sequence: TGCGCCAGCAGCGAGGGTCCAACCGGGGAGCTGTTTTTT.

The chain links TRBV5-1 to TRBJ2-3, with D tentatively TRBD1 (6 bases). The CDR3 totals 15 residues. Germline CDR1 reads SGHRS; CDR2 reads YFSETQ. Trimming pared 0 bases from V and 3 bases from J, leaving 11 bases between. CDR3 amino acids: CASSLEQGRTDTQYF. As DNA, the CDR3 is TGCGCCAGCAGCTTGGAACAGGGACGGACAGATACGCAGTATTTT.

The V and J genes are TRBV10-3 and TRBJ2-6; 13 nucleotides agree with TRBD2. With V trimmed by 6 bases and J by 2 bases, 1 base remained unmatched. This CDR3 has 16 amino acids. From germline, CDR1 is ENHRY and CDR2 SYGVKD. The CDR3 protein is CAISGTSGAGANVLTF. The CDR3 DNA sequence: TGTGCCATCAGCGGGACTAGCGGGGCTGGGGCCAACGTCCTGACTTTC.

This clonotype turned up a few times. This chain joins TRBV20-1 and TRBJ2-1; 8 positions agree with TRBD1. CDR3 size: 14 residues. Losses at the gene ends were 6 bases for V and 4 bases for J; bases not matched to a gene: 8. Germline CDR1 reads DFQATT; CDR2 reads SNEGSKA (reference sequence). The CDR3 spells CSAPEGQDYNEQFF. In DNA, the CDR3 is TGCAGTGCCCCCGAGGGACAGGATTACAATGAGCAGTTCTTC.

This clonotype was observed a few times. This chain uses TRBV5-1 with TRBJ2-5; no firm D call. Germline V gene data show CDR1 as SGHRS and CDR2 as YFSETQ. V lost 2 bases and J lost 0, with 8 bases in between. CDR3 size: 14 residues. CDR3 sequence (DNA): TGCGCCAGCAGCTTTGGAAGCAACCAAGAGACCCAGTACTTC. Encoded protein: CASSFGSNQETQYF.

This chain joins TRBV7-8 and TRBJ1-6, with D possibly matching TRBD1 (6 bases). This CDR3 is built from 16 residues. Germline-derived CDR1 and CDR2 are SGHVS and FQNEAQ. Trimming took 0 bases from V and 10 from J, leaving 16 bases between them. CDR3 amino acids: CASSLAREGVRSPLHF. The CDR3 DNA reads as TGTGCCAGCAGCTTAGCGCGCGAGGGGGTACGGTCACCCCTCCACTTT.

This clonotype was detected ten times or more. The J gene is TRBJ1-1, the V gene TRBV5-1, with a tentative D call TRBD1 (6 bases). The CDR3 sequence is 14 residues long. V gave up 4 bases and J gave up 2 bases, with 12 bases separating them. Looked up from germline, CDR1 is SGHRS and CDR2 is YFSETQ. The CDR3 sequence is CASSPWGGNTEAFF. CDR3 bases: TGCGCCAGCAGCCCCTGGGGGGGCAACACTGAAGCTTTCTTT.

V usage is TRBV29-1 and J usage is TRBJ2-3, with TRBD1 matching over 7 bases. The CDR3 is 12 residues long. From germline, CDR1 is SQVTM and CDR2 ANQGSEA. V dropped 7 bases and J dropped 5; count of bases not matched to a gene: 6. CDR3 coding DNA: TGCAGCGCAGACAGGGTAGGAGATACGCAGTATTTT. Protein product: CSADRVGDTQYF.

This clonotype was counted at least ten times. V is TRBV10-2 and J is TRBJ2-2, with TRBD2 identical over 15 bases. Germline CDR1 reads WSHSY; CDR2 reads SAAADI. The J segment lost 6 bases and the V segment lost 4 bases, leaving 6 bases of the junction unmatched. The CDR3 is 17 residues long. The CDR3 protein is CASSGTSGGAVAGELFF. CDR3 coding DNA: TGCGCCAGCAGTGGGACTAGCGGGGGGGCCGTCGCCGGGGAGCTGTTTTTT.

The chain uses TRBV7-6 and TRBJ1-3; unclear D gene. Trimming removed 1 base at V and 0 bases at J, with 7 bases between. The CDR3 sequence is 15 residues long. The germline gives CDR1 SGHVS, CDR2 FNYEAQ. The CDR3 DNA is TGTGCCAGCAGCTTAGGTTTGAACTCTGGAAACACCATATATTTT. Translation gives CASSLGLNSGNTIYF.

Only a few counts were recorded for this clonotype. This chain uses TRBV29-1 with TRBJ1-3, with no clear D. CDR3 length equals 13 residues. In germline, CDR1 is SQVTM, CDR2 ANQGSEA. V lost 6 bases and J lost 4, with 13 bases in between. The CDR3 sequence is CSVRLLGGNTIYF. The CDR3, as DNA: TGCAGCGTCCGCCTCCTGGGAGGAAACACCATATATTTT.

This clonotype turned up a few times. The chain employs TRBV20-1 and TRBJ1-1; D gene ambiguous. Germline CDR1 and CDR2: DFQATT and SNEGSKA (reference sequence). Trimming stripped 4 bases from V and 1 base from J, with 13 bases between. The CDR3 loop spans 14 amino acids. In DNA, the CDR3 is TGCAGTGCTAATGTCTTAGGGAGGAACACTGAAGCTTTCTTT. Protein sequence: CSANVLGRNTEAFF.

The chain is built from TRBV7-3 and TRBJ2-5, with 10 bases that match TRBD1. CDR3 length equals 16 residues. The V gene's germline CDR1 is SGHTA and CDR2 FQGTGA. V trimming: 2 bases; J trimming: 5 bases; junction bases outside the gene matches: 8. The CDR3 loop reads CASSLSHRQGAETQYF. CDR3 DNA sequence: TGTGCCAGCAGCTTATCCCACAGACAGGGGGCTGAGACCCAGTACTTC. The full variable domain, completed using reference TRBV7-3 and TRBJ2-5, is GAGVSQTPSNKVTEKGKYVELRCDPISGHTALYWYRQSLGQGPEFLIYFQGTGAADDSGLPNDRFFAVRPEGSVSTLKIQRTERGDSAVYLCASSLSHRQGAETQYFGPGTRLLVL.

In this sample, this clonotype turned up many times. The V call is TRBV5-1, the J call TRBJ2-5; D not certain. This CDR3 spans 14 amino acids. Per germline, CDR1 SGHRS and CDR2 YFSETQ. The germline V and J ends were trimmed by 0 bases and 1 base, with 7 bases remaining between them. The DNA of the CDR3 is TGCGCCAGCAGCTTGGAACCAGTCCAAGAGACCCAGTACTTC. It specifies CASSLEPVQETQYF.

The rearrangement joins TRBV7-9 to TRBJ2-5; a weak D match, TRBD2 (5 bases). V was cut by 1 base and J by 1 base, with 7 bases left in between. The CDR3 has 14 residues. Germline-derived CDR1 and CDR2 are SEHNR and FQNEAQ (reference sequence). The CDR3 loop reads CASSLVTIQETQYF. The CDR3, as DNA: TGTGCCAGCAGCTTAGTGACTATCCAAGAGACCCAGTACTTC.

This clonotype was recorded a few times. The V and J genes are TRBV6-5 and TRBJ1-1, with TRBD1 matching over 10 bases. V shed 4 bases, J shed 6 bases, and the junction held 5 bases outside the gene matches. Germline V gene sequence: CDR1 MNHEY, CDR2 SVGAGI. The CDR3 loop spans 14 amino acids. CDR3 sequence reads: CASSLDRGVSEAFF. The DNA of the CDR3 is TGTGCCAGCAGTTTGGACAGGGGGGTATCTGAAGCTTTCTTT.